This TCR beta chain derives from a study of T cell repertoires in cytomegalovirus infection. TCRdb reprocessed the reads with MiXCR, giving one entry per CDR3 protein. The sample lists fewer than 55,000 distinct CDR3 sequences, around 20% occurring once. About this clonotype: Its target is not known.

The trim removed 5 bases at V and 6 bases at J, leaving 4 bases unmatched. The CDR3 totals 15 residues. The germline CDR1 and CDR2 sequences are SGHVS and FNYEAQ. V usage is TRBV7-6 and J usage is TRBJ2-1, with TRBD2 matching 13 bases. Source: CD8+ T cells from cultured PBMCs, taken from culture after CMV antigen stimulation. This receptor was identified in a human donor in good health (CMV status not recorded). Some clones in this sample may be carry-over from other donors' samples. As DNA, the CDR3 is TGTGCCAGCAGCCTTACTAGCGGGGGGGCCAATGAGCAGTTCTTC. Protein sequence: CASSLTSGGANEQFF. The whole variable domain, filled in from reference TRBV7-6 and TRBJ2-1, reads GAGVSQSPRYKVTKRGQDVALRCDPISGHVSLYWYRQALGQGPEFLTYFNYEAQQDKSGLPNDRFSAERPEGSISTLTIQRTEQRDSAMYRCASSLTSGGANEQFFGPGTRLTVL.